This TCR beta chain was sequenced for a study of cytomegalovirus exposure and HLA in healthy donors. With respect to this clone: Its matching antigen is unknown.

Study observations and caveats: TCR beta V segments were, for the most part, productive about 87% or about 30% of the time in an earlier analysis. One variant, a missense change in DCLRE1C, was linked in a later analysis to TCR beta V- and J-gene trimming. Several of the most significant clusters appeared, in a later analysis, to be linked to common viral pathogens.

CDR1 is SNHLY, CDR2 FYNNEI, per germline. V shed 7 bases and J shed 3 bases, with 24 bases lying between them. The CDR3 covers 17 residues. 13 Jbeta primers and 60 Vbeta primers were used for the PCR. Original processing methods: Unique TCR beta chains totaled 65 million to 95 million in a later count, with around 10 million of them shared. The method was immunoSEQ multiplex PCR; TCRdb's version includes in-frame clones alone and lacks a portion of them. Clonal size and the V and J genes are those of that table, whereas D and trimming came from the DNA. Found here are some 150,000 clones, about four fifths of them singletons; the top ten hold roughly 10%.

This sequence joins TRBV2 and TRBJ1-1, with TRBD1 as a possible D gene (6 bases). This TCR was sampled from a man between 50 and 59 years old in good health and CMV-seropositive. The sequenced sample was PBMCs. The CDR3 reads CASKSSTWGGRYTEAFF. CDR3 nucleotides: TGTGCCAGCAAATCCTCCACTTGGGGGGGCAGGTACACTGAAGCTTTCTTT.